This T cell receptor beta chain was recorded in a study of Graves' ophthalmopathy and Graves' hyperthyroidism. Study overall: The authors defined stable hyperthyroidism as no ophthalmopathy within 18 months of follow-up.

The study excluded patients with other autoimmune diseases, uncontrolled infections, pregnancy or lactation. Diagnoses were established from clinical symptoms, serum thyroxine, TRAb, thyroid ultrasound and orbital computed tomography. Amplifying from RNA transcripts, the study obtained TCR beta CDR3 regions. The first round was an RT-PCR with HTBI primers, and the second round was a multiplex PCR. TCRdb recomputed calls from the multiplex PCR reads with MiXCR, one row per CDR3 protein. The table lists over a million distinct CDR3 sequences, about two fifths of them singletons. Concerning this clonotype: Its specificity is not known.

Per the germline V gene, CDR1 is MNHEY and CDR2 is SMNVEV (reference sequence). The trim removed 5 bases at V and 5 bases at J, leaving 8 bases unmatched. This CDR3 has 15 amino acids. Study-wide findings and caveats: Detection in blood was also observed for most expanded thyroid clonotypes above 0.001 frequency.

The V and J genes are TRBV27 and TRBJ2-7; 11 bases line up with TRBD2. The receptor was derived from an adult man with Graves' hyperthyroidism. The sample taken for sequencing was peripheral blood or thyroid tissue (not recorded which). CDR3 sequence (DNA): TGTGCCAGCAGTATCTTAGCGGGAGGGCGGGACGAGCAGTACTTC. Protein: CASSILAGGRDEQYF.